This record covers a single T cell receptor (beta chain). Trimming removed 0 bases at V and 2 bases at J, with 6 bases between. Germline CDR1 reads LGHNA; CDR2 reads YNFKEQ. The CDR3 covers 14 residues. Sequencing was performed with immunoSEQ multiplex PCR; in TCRdb, only in-frame clones are kept and a portion is missing. The sample contains more than 110,000 clones, around 89% of which appear only once. This sample stems from a study of blood T cell repertoires in COVID-19. Study information: The origin of the acute and convalescent COVID-19 samples was the United States, Italy and Spain.

Sequencing was done on a sample of peripheral blood. The receptor comes from a man aged 55 to 70 with active or convalescent COVID-19. The rearrangement uses TRBV4-2 and TRBJ2-3; D gene unclear. Written as DNA, the CDR3 is TGTGCCAGCAGCCAAGAACGGTTCACAGATACGCAGTATTTT. It yields the protein CASSQERFTDTQYF.